Below are 32 T cell receptor beta chains sequenced from a single sample in a study of OX40 agonist ivuxolimab in advanced cancers. Assay used: immunoSEQ multiplex PCR; TCRdb lists only in-frame clones, some missing. The data hold 20,000 or so clones, with approximately 86% observed a single time. The sequencing used CD4+ or CD8+ T cells sorted from blood, collected in a trial of the OX40 agonist ivuxolimab. These TCRs come from an adult with an advanced solid tumor such as melanoma, head and neck, liver or kidney cancer.

The chain recombines TRBV4-2 with TRBJ2-7; a possible D gene is TRBD2 (5 bases). CDR3 length: 13 residues. Trimming stripped 5 bases from V and 1 base from J, with 9 bases between. Germline-derived CDR1 and CDR2 are LGHNA and YNFKEQ. The CDR3 nucleotides read TGTGCCAGCAGCTTCAAGCGGTCCTACGAGCAGTACTTC. Amino acids: CASSFKRSYEQYF.

Within the sample, this clone is medium-sized. V usage is TRBV2 and J usage is TRBJ2-2; D might be TRBD2 (7 bases). With 10 bases removed from V and 8 bases from J, the gap between germline ends came to 23 bases. This CDR3 contains 15 residues. Germline CDR1 reads SNHLY; CDR2 reads FYNNEI. The CDR3 here is CATPRGLAAEGELFF. CDR3 DNA sequence: TGTGCCACCCCTCGGGGGCTAGCGGCGGAGGGGGAGCTGTTTTTT. Variable domain in full (rest from reference TRBV2 and TRBJ2-2): EPEVTQTPSHQVTQMGQEVILRCVPISNHLYFYWYRQILGQKVEFLVSFYNNEISEKSEIFDDQFSVERPDGSNFTLKIRSTKLEDSAMYFCATPRGLAAEGELFFGEGSRLTVL.

This clone appeared a single time. The rearrangement joins TRBV21-1 to TRBJ2-2; the listed D gene, TRBD1, was not tested against the DNA. TRBV21-1 is a known pseudogene. The CDR3 length is 17 residues. The CDR3 here is CASSAGRGTGGSRGLFF. As DNA, the CDR3 is TGTGCCAGCAGCGCCGGTCGCGGGACAGGGGGGTCCCGGGGGCTGTTTTTT.

This rearrangement joins TRBV10-1 to TRBJ2-3, with 11 positions matching TRBD2. There are 17 residues in the CDR3. Germline trimming cut 0 bases from V and 2 bases from J; bases unmatched to any gene: 4. Germline CDR1 is WNHNN and CDR2 is SYGVQD (reference sequence). CDR3 loop: CASSESGLAAHTDTQYF. Written as DNA, the CDR3 is TGCGCCAGCAGTGAGTCGGGACTAGCGGCACACACAGATACGCAGTATTTT.

The genes are TRBV11-2 and TRBJ2-4, with 8 bases matching TRBD2. V was pared by 5 bases and J by 0 bases, with 6 bases of the junction left unmatched. The CDR3 loop spans 16 amino acids. Per germline, CDR1 SGHAT and CDR2 FQNNGV. The CDR3 DNA reads as TGTGCCAGCAGCCCACGCGGGGGGCTAGCCAAAAACATTCAGTACTTC. Protein sequence: CASSPRGGLAKNIQYF.

This clone was detected only a few times. The chain links TRBV19 to TRBJ2-1; 8 nucleotides line up with TRBD2. The CDR3 is 15 residues long. V lost 7 bases, J lost 4 bases, and 9 bases stayed unmatched. Germline V CDR1 and CDR2: LNHDA, SQIVND (reference sequence). CDR3 sequence (DNA): TGTGCCAGTATAGGAAAGGCGGGAGGTTACAATGAGCAGTTCTTC. This gives the protein CASIGKAGGYNEQFF.

Details on this clone: A junction boundary mismatches the germline segment, possibly from a read error. The gene calls are TRBV28 and TRBJ2-7; D gene ambiguous. Germline loops: CDR1 MDHEN, CDR2 SYDVKM. The CDR3 spans 12 residues. The CDR3 region is CASGLQLGGQYF. The CDR3 bases are TGTGCCAGCGGTTTACAGCTAGGTGGGCAGTACTTC.

The chain carries TRBV5-1 and TRBJ1-2, with TRBD1 as a possible D gene (6 bases). CDR1 is SGHRS, CDR2 YFSETQ, per germline. The CDR3 runs to 14 residues. Trimming pared 4 bases from V and 4 bases from J, leaving 14 bases between. The CDR3, as DNA: TGCGCCAGCAGCAATGAAACAGGGACCTATGGCTACACCTTC. Protein: CASSNETGTYGYTF.

As regards this clone: Other DNA sequences in the sample encode the same CDR3. The V gene is TRBV6-6, the J gene TRBJ2-7; weak D call: TRBD1 (8 bases). The CDR3 consists of 14 residues. Trimming took 7 bases from V and 7 from J, leaving 20 bases between them. Germline V gives CDR1 MNHNY, CDR2 SVGAGI (reference sequence). The CDR3 reads CASTWGRGRGEQYF. CDR3 DNA sequence: TGTGCCAGCACTTGGGGCAGGGGGCGGGGGGAGCAGTACTTC.

This chain links TRBV5-1 with TRBJ2-6; D gene unclear. Between the trimmed V and J ends, which lost 3 bases and 2 bases, there was a span of 6 bases. Germline V lookup: CDR1 SGHRS, CDR2 YFSETQ. The CDR3 contains 14 residues. CDR3 sequence (DNA): TGCGCCAGCAGCTCCGATCCTGGGGCCAACGTCCTGACTTTC. This translates into CASSSDPGANVLTF.

The V call is TRBV5-1, the J call TRBJ2-5; 8 bases align to TRBD1. Germline lookup yields CDR1 SGHRS and CDR2 YFSETQ. Unmatched junction bases numbered 6, after V lost 3 bases and J lost 5 bases. The CDR3 covers 14 residues. The CDR3 DNA sequence: TGCGCCAGCAGCTACGGACAGGGTGGGGAGACCCAGTACTTC. Translated: CASSYGQGGETQYF.

V gene TRBV4-2 combines with J gene TRBJ2-5; TRBD1 matches 7 bases. Germline V gene data show CDR1 as LGHNA and CDR2 as YNFKEQ. Trimming cost V 3 bases and J 3 bases; bases outside gene matches: 4. CDR3 length: 14 residues. The CDR3 sequence: CASSQQGVEETQYF. As DNA, the CDR3 is TGTGCCAGCAGCCAGCAGGGGGTGGAAGAGACCCAGTACTTC.

V usage is TRBV6-6 and J usage is TRBJ2-7; no reliable D call. The CDR3 is 11 amino acids. V lost 5 bases to trimming and J lost 3 bases, with 5 bases between them. The germline CDR1 and CDR2 sequences are MNHNY and SVGAGI (reference sequence). CDR3 in DNA: TGTGCCAGCAGTACCGTCTACGAGCAGTACTTC. Amino acids: CASSTVYEQYF.

The chain recombines TRBV7-9 with TRBJ2-7, with D unresolved. V lost 2 bases, J lost 5 bases, and 4 bases lay in between. The CDR3 loop spans 11 amino acids. CDR1 and CDR2 from the germline V gene are SEHNR and FQNEAQ (reference sequence). CDR3 region: CASSLIDEQYF. CDR3 coding DNA: TGTGCCAGCAGCTTAATCGACGAGCAGTACTTC.

The chain combines TRBV5-1 with TRBJ1-1; D may be TRBD1 (5 bases). The germline V gene has CDR1 SGHRS and CDR2 YFSETQ. The V gene lost 0 bases and the J gene lost 1 base, with 10 bases spanning the gap. The CDR3 is 15 residues long. The CDR3 region has the DNA TGCGCCAGCAGCTTGGGGACAACCACGAACACTGAAGCTTTCTTT. It yields the protein CASSLGTTTNTEAFF.

V and J are TRBV5-6 and TRBJ1-2, with 9 bases identical to TRBD1. This CDR3 spans 16 amino acids. Germline assignment: CDR1 SGHDT and CDR2 YYEEEE. The V and J ends lost 4 bases and 5 bases, in that order; junction bases with no gene match: 12. DNA of the CDR3: TGTGCCAGCAGCGACGGGACAGGGTTTTGGTCGTATGGCTACACCTTC. It specifies CASSDGTGFWSYGYTF.

CDR3 coding DNA: TGCAGTGTGCGAGACCAAGAGACCCAGTACTTC. Translated: CSVRDQETQYF. The rearrangement links TRBV20-1 to TRBJ2-5; D is undetermined. CDR3 length: 11 residues. Deletions cut 7 bases from V and 0 bases from J, with 6 bases between. The germline V gene has CDR1 DFQATT and CDR2 SNEGSKA (reference sequence).

Only a few counts were recorded for this clone. J is TRBJ1-4 and V is TRBV25-1, with D perhaps TRBD1 (6 bases). The V and J ends lost 6 bases and 15 bases respectively, with 14 bases between them. The CDR3 has 11 amino acids. CDR1 is MGHDK and CDR2 is SYGVNS in the germline V gene. CDR3 protein: CASRAGNRVFF. CDR3 DNA sequence: TGTGCCAGCAGGGCAGGGAACAGGGTGTTTTTT.

The CDR3: CASSIFASGADTQYF. CDR3 nucleotides: TGTGCCAGTAGTATTTTCGCCTCCGGGGCAGATACGCAGTATTTT. The rearrangement uses TRBV19 and TRBJ2-3; tentatively, D is TRBD2 (5 bases). Germline lookup yields CDR1 LNHDA and CDR2 SQIVND (reference sequence). This CDR3 has 15 residues. With 3 bases removed from V and 4 bases from J, the gap between germline ends came to 14 bases.

V and J are TRBV7-3 and TRBJ1-1; tentative D call: TRBD1 (5 bases). Trimming took off 3 bases at V and 3 bases at J, with 14 bases between the two ends. There are 15 residues in the CDR3. Germline V gene data show CDR1 as SGHTA and CDR2 as FQGTGA. CDR3 DNA: TGTGCCAGCAGCTTCGGGGGAGCGGCTGACACTGAAGCTTTCTTT. It yields the protein CASSFGGAADTEAFF. The full variable domain, rest sourced from reference TRBV7-3 and TRBJ1-1, is GAGVSQTPSNKVTEKGKYVELRCDPISGHTALYWYRQSLGQGPEFLIYFQGTGAADDSGLPNDRFFAVRPEGSVSTLKIQRTERGDSAVYLCASSFGGAADTEAFFGQGTRLTVV.

As concerns this clone: One end of the junction fails to match germline, which may point to a read error. The same CDR3 can be traced to other DNA sequences in this sample. The rearrangement joins TRBV11-3 to TRBJ2-5; 7 nucleotides line up with TRBD2. The CDR3 extends over 14 amino acids. CDR1 SGHNT and CDR2 YENEEA come from the germline V gene. CDR3 protein: CASSSSGVQETQYF. For the CDR3, the DNA is TGTGCCAGCAGCTCTAGCGGCGTCCAAGAGACTCAGTACTTC.

The chain carries TRBV25-1 and TRBJ2-7; D gene unclear. Trimming removed 5 bases at V and 4 bases at J, with 9 bases between. CDR1 is MGHDK, CDR2 SYGVNS, per germline. CDR3 size: 12 residues. The chain's CDR3 is CASSPVFYEQYF. The CDR3 DNA reads TGTGCCAGCAGTCCCGTTTTTTACGAGCAGTACTTC.

CDR3 loop: CATSRDPGGAGQETQYF. CDR3 DNA: TGTGCCACCAGCAGAGATCCAGGGGGCGCAGGCCAAGAGACCCAGTACTTC. The rearrangement links TRBV15 to TRBJ2-5; 8 bases fit TRBD1. V shed 0 bases and J 1 base; nucleotides not matched to a gene: 7. The germline gives CDR1 LNHNV, CDR2 YYDKDF (reference sequence). CDR3 size: 17 residues.

This clone showed up just once. Because the CDR3's place on the DNA is in doubt, the DNA is left out and the CDR3 is given as listed by TCRdb. The V and J genes are TRBV21-1 and TRBJ2-7; the table's D call of TRBD2 was not tested on the DNA. TRBV21-1 is designated a pseudogene. The CDR3 comprises 17 residues, both ends counted. This chain's CDR3 is CASTNKVGRGAGYEQYF.

The chain links TRBV13 to TRBJ2-1, with D possibly called TRBD1 or TRBD2 (5 bases each). CDR1 and CDR2 from the germline V gene are PRHDT and FYEKMQ (reference sequence). The CDR3 has 14 residues. Between the trimmed V and J ends, which lost 5 bases and 9 bases, there was a span of 17 bases. CDR3 sequence: CASSQTGTEAEQFF. CDR3 coding DNA: TGTGCCAGCAGCCAGACTGGGACGGAGGCTGAGCAGTTCTTC.

The gene calls are TRBV10-3 and TRBJ2-1; 9 bases are shared with TRBD1. Germline CDR1 is ENHRY and CDR2 is SYGVKD. The CDR3 has 15 residues. V was pared by 5 bases and J by 3 bases, with 5 bases of the junction left unmatched. The CDR3 region has the DNA TGTGCCATCAGTACAGGGGGCGAAAGCTACAATGAGCAGTTCTTC. Protein: CAISTGGESYNEQFF.

The chain has TRBV6-1 and TRBJ2-1, with TRBD2 as a possible D gene (5 bases). CDR3 size: 15 residues. Germline CDR1 and CDR2: MNHNS and SASEGT. Trimming took 4 bases from V and 0 from J, leaving 10 bases between them. This CDR3 is CASSVTTTSYNEQFF. CDR3 bases: TGTGCCAGCAGTGTGACTACCACCTCCTACAATGAGCAGTTCTTC.

This clone appeared a single time. The chain carries TRBV9 and TRBJ2-1; D possibly corresponds to TRBD2 (7 bases). V was trimmed by 4 bases and J by 7 bases, leaving 21 bases between them. The CDR3 runs to 16 residues. Germline V CDR1 and CDR2: SGDLS, YYNGEE. The CDR3, as DNA: TGTGCCAGCAGCCCACTTGGGGGGGGCAGTACAAATGAGCAGTTCTTC. Its protein is CASSPLGGGSTNEQFF.

The chain joins TRBV10-3 to TRBJ2-5; D is unresolved. This CDR3 is built from 13 residues. Germline values: CDR1 ENHRY, CDR2 SYGVKD. V lost 4 bases to trimming and J lost 0 bases, with 6 bases between them. The CDR3 spells CAISGGHQETQYF. In DNA, the CDR3 is TGTGCCATCAGTGGCGGACACCAAGAGACCCAGTACTTC.

The rearrangement uses TRBV10-1 and TRBJ2-2; TRBD2 agrees at 8 bases. Germline V gene sequence: CDR1 WNHNN, CDR2 SYGVQD (reference sequence). With 3 bases clipped from V and 5 bases from J, the junction kept 8 bases outside the gene matches. The CDR3 covers 16 residues. CDR3 region: CASSDQSGSWTGELFF. The CDR3 bases are TGCGCCAGCAGTGACCAGAGCGGGAGTTGGACCGGGGAGCTGTTTTTT.

The rearrangement uses TRBV4-3 and TRBJ1-1; the D gene is possibly TRBD1 (5 bases). V was pared by 3 bases and J by 3 bases, with 8 bases between. Germline loops: CDR1 LGHNA, CDR2 YSLEER. The CDR3 totals 13 residues. The CDR3 reads CASSHDRYTEAFF. Written as DNA, the CDR3 is TGCGCCAGCAGCCACGACAGATACACTGAAGCTTTCTTT.

The chain recombines TRBV10-3 with TRBJ1-3, with a tentative D call TRBD1 (5 bases). CDR3 length equals 15 residues. CDR1 is ENHRY, CDR2 SYGVKD, per germline. Trimming shortened V by 10 bases and J by 2 bases, and 18 bases separated the two germline ends. CDR3 amino acids: CATKESQETGNTIYF. In DNA form, the CDR3 reads TGTGCCACCAAAGAATCACAGGAGACTGGAAACACCATATATTTT.